A single sample is the source of the 7 T cell receptor beta chains below, sequenced in a study of CD8 T cells in ankylosing spondylitis. TCRdb reprocessed the 5' RACE reads via MiXCR and lists one record per CDR3 protein. The sample carries hundreds of thousands of distinct CDR3 sequences, 20% to 25% recorded once. Sequencing was done on a sample of blood, either unsorted or a sorted T cell fraction (not recorded which). The receptor set was obtained from a male donor with ankylosing spondylitis or in good health (not recorded which).

The chain is built from TRBV11-3 and TRBJ2-2; TRBD2 might be the D (7 bases). Per the germline V gene, CDR1 is SGHNT and CDR2 is YENEEA. The CDR3 has 16 amino acids. Trimming pared 5 bases from V and 5 bases from J, leaving 18 bases between. CDR3 nucleotide sequence: TGTGCCAGCAGCCCTCGCTCGGGGGGCAGGACCGGGGAGCTGTTTTTT. Translation: CASSPRSGGRTGELFF.

This clonotype has just a few counts. This chain connects TRBV7-9 to TRBJ2-1, with 7 positions matching TRBD1. This CDR3 is built from 16 residues. V trimming: 3 bases; J trimming: 3 bases; junction bases outside the gene matches: 8. Germline CDR1 and CDR2: SEHNR and FQNEAQ (reference sequence). The CDR3 sequence: CASSFRTGTDYNEQFF. For the CDR3, the DNA is TGTGCCAGCAGCTTTAGAACCGGGACAGACTACAATGAGCAGTTCTTC.

J is TRBJ2-7 and V is TRBV20-1; D gene uncertain. V was clipped by 2 bases and J by 2 bases, with 7 bases between them. CDR1 and CDR2 (germline): DFQATT, SNEGSKA (reference sequence). There are 12 residues in the CDR3. CDR3 nucleotides: TGCAGTGCTAGAATACGGGCCTACGAGCAGTACTTC. It is translated as CSARIRAYEQYF.

This clonotype was observed a few times. The chain links TRBV5-5 to TRBJ1-1; D is possibly TRBD1 (5 bases). The germline V gene has CDR1 SGHKS and CDR2 YYEKEE (reference sequence). This CDR3 is 13 amino acids long. V gave up 0 bases and J gave up 8 bases, with 11 bases separating them. CDR3 in amino acids: CASSLAIRGEAFF. The CDR3 nucleotides are TGTGCCAGCAGCTTGGCGATTCGGGGGGAAGCTTTCTTT.

This sequence joins TRBV9 and TRBJ2-7, with 9 bases identical to TRBD2. This CDR3 region has 17 residues. Germline CDR1 and CDR2: SGDLS and YYNGEE. V was pared by 4 bases and J by 2 bases, with 13 bases of the junction left unmatched. DNA for the CDR3: TGTGCCAGCAGCATATATCCCGGGACTAGCTACCCCTACGAGCAGTACTTC. Its protein product is CASSIYPGTSYPYEQYF.

This clonotype turned up a few times. The chain couples TRBV20-1 to TRBJ2-7, with a weak D call TRBD1 (6 bases). The CDR3 has 11 amino acids. Germline lookup yields CDR1 DFQATT and CDR2 SNEGSKA (reference sequence). Trimming shortened V by 5 bases and J by 5 bases, and 10 bases separated the two germline ends. For the CDR3, the DNA is TGCAGTGCTCAGGGGTACCACGAGCAGTACTTC. As protein: CSAQGYHEQYF.

In this sample, this clonotype turned up a few times. The chain carries TRBV13 and TRBJ1-1; D is uncertain. Trimming took 5 bases from V and 0 from J, leaving 7 bases between them. CDR1 is PRHDT and CDR2 is FYEKMQ in the germline V gene (reference sequence). The CDR3 covers 13 residues. In nucleotides, the CDR3 is TGTGCCAGCAGCCACCTATTGAACACTGAAGCTTTCTTT. Its protein product is CASSHLLNTEAFF. The variable domain in full, with the rest retrieved from reference TRBV13 and TRBJ1-1, is AAGVIQSPRHLIKEKRETATLKCYPIPRHDTVYWYQQGPGQDPQFLISFYEKMQSDKGSIPDRFSAQQFSDYHSELNMSSLELGDSALYFCASSHLLNTEAFFGQGTRLTVV.